These 27 T cell receptor beta chains originate from one sample sequenced in a study of low-dose radiotherapy and immunotherapy resistance in tumors. TRAV and TRBV primers primed cDNA for both TCRalpha and TCRbeta. The PCR that amplified TCRs ran for about 20 cycles, relying on a constant-region primer and a V-primer adapter. TCRdb processed the reads anew with MiXCR; each CDR3 protein has one entry. The table has about 44,000 distinct CDR3 sequences, 25% to 30% seen once; the top ten hold around a tenth. The time point: after trial treatment. As to treatment: LDRT plus nivolumab, ipilimumab, low-dose cyclophosphamide and aspirin (RACIN trial). The sample was PBMCs, taken after low-dose radiotherapy plus immunotherapy. The receptor set was obtained from a male donor with prostate cancer.

The table lists this clonotype with many counts. The rearrangement links TRBV4-1 to TRBJ2-1; D ambiguous. Per the germline V gene, CDR1 is MGHRA and CDR2 is YSYEKL. Trimming shortened V by 0 bases and J by 8 bases, and 14 bases separated the two germline ends. The CDR3 runs 15 residues. CDR3 in amino acids: CASSQEGGFSDEQFF. Here the CDR3 DNA reads TGCGCCAGCAGCCAAGAAGGTGGTTTTTCGGATGAGCAGTTCTTC.

The V gene is TRBV5-1, the J gene TRBJ1-1; D ambiguous. Germline V gene sequence: CDR1 SGHRS, CDR2 YFSETQ. Trimming took off 0 bases at V and 3 bases at J, with 3 bases between the two ends. The CDR3 runs to 12 residues. The CDR3 nucleotides are TGCGCCAGCAGCTTGGGGTACACTGAAGCTTTCTTT. As protein: CASSLGYTEAFF.

This clonotype has only a few counts. For the CDR3, the DNA is TGTGCCAGCTCAGGCTCGGACAGGGGGTTAAATGAGCAGTTCTTC. Its translation is CASSGSDRGLNEQFF. The chain employs TRBV18 and TRBJ2-1; 10 positions match TRBD1. Germline V lookup: CDR1 KGHSH, CDR2 LQKENI. This CDR3 has 15 residues. The J segment lost 7 bases and the V segment lost 5 bases, leaving 8 bases of the junction unmatched.

This clonotype was picked up many times. V gene TRBV11-2 combines with J gene TRBJ2-1; the match to TRBD1 covers 7 bases. CDR1 and CDR2 (germline): SGHAT, FQNNGV. The CDR3 loop spans 17 amino acids. The ends lost 5 bases at V and 4 bases at J; junction bases unmatched: 14. CDR3 coding DNA: TGTGCCAGCAGCCAACTTTCCATTAGACAGGGATACAATGAGCAGTTCTTC. This translates into CASSQLSIRQGYNEQFF.

The chain is built from TRBV29-1 and TRBJ1-4, with a possible D match to TRBD1 (6 bases). The CDR3 length is 14 residues. Germline assignment: CDR1 SQVTM and CDR2 ANQGSEA. Between the trimmed V and J ends, which lost 5 bases and 7 bases, there was a span of 17 bases. In nucleotides, the CDR3 is TGCAGCGTTTTAGGCGGGGGGCAGGGTGAAAAACTGTTTTTT. Translating gives CSVLGGGQGEKLFF.

Concerning this clonotype: A read error is likely here: a far larger clone is one base away. This chain connects TRBV6-8 to TRBJ2-1, with a tentative D call TRBD1 (7 bases). The CDR3 loop spans 15 amino acids. Germline loops: CDR1 MNHGY, CDR2 SAAAGT. V gave up 6 bases and J gave up 8 bases, with 20 bases separating them. DNA for the CDR3: TGTGCCAGCAGGCCGAGAAACAGGGGAGGCGATGAGCAGTTCTTC. Encoded protein: CASRPRNRGGDEQFF.

This clonotype came up many times. J is TRBJ2-1 and V is TRBV19, with D tentatively TRBD1 (5 bases). Germline assignment: CDR1 LNHDA and CDR2 SQIVND (reference sequence). The CDR3 runs 13 residues. The V gene lost 7 bases and the J gene lost 2 bases, with 9 bases spanning the gap. The CDR3: CASKDTAYNEQFF. In DNA, the CDR3 is TGTGCCAGTAAGGACACTGCCTACAATGAGCAGTTCTTC.

Regarding this clonotype: A read error is the likely source, as a far larger clone sits one nucleotide away. The chain employs TRBV6-8 and TRBJ2-3; the D gene is possibly TRBD2 (5 bases). The CDR3 covers 14 residues. Germline CDR1 is MNHGY and CDR2 is SAAAGT. V lost 8 bases and J lost 7, with 19 bases in between. In DNA, the CDR3 is TGTGCCAGCGGTGAAGCGCGGGTTGAGTATACGCAGTATTTT. Residues: CASGEARVEYTQYF.

Many counts were recorded for this clonotype. The chain is built from TRBV19 and TRBJ2-2; D gene ambiguous. This CDR3 spans 14 amino acids. V dropped 5 bases and J dropped 2 bases, with 9 bases sitting between them. Germline CDR1 and CDR2: LNHDA and SQIVND (reference sequence). The CDR3 protein is CASSANRNTGELFF. Written as DNA, the CDR3 is TGTGCCAGTAGTGCCAATAGAAACACCGGGGAGCTGTTTTTT.

There are many counts of this clonotype. V usage is TRBV7-9 and J usage is TRBJ2-2; a possible D gene is TRBD2 (6 bases). V dropped 2 bases and J dropped 0 bases, with 10 bases sitting between them. This CDR3 is 16 amino acids long. Germline CDR1 SEHNR, CDR2 FQNEAQ (reference sequence). CDR3 sequence: CASSLRTITNTGELFF. In DNA, the CDR3 is TGTGCCAGCAGCTTACGGACTATCACGAACACCGGGGAGCTGTTTTTT.

V is TRBV20-1 and J is TRBJ2-2; TRBD2 matches at 8 bases. Germline V gene sequence: CDR1 DFQATT, CDR2 SNEGSKA (reference sequence). Germline trimming cut 4 bases from V and 5 bases from J; bases unmatched to any gene: 9. This CDR3 has 15 amino acids. The CDR3 sequence is CSATPTSVATGELFF. CDR3 in DNA: TGCAGTGCTACCCCGACTAGCGTGGCGACCGGGGAGCTGTTTTTT.

This clonotype was observed at least ten times. The chain couples TRBV9 to TRBJ2-1; D may match TRBD1 or TRBD2 (5 bases each). V shed 2 bases and J shed 1 base, with 7 bases lying between them. Germline assignment: CDR1 SGDLS and CDR2 YYNGEE. The CDR3 has 14 residues. CDR3 DNA: TGTGCCAGCAGCGTGGGGGTGTCCTACAATGAGCAGTTCTTC. It specifies CASSVGVSYNEQFF.

To note about this clonotype: A far larger clone is just one base off, so this is likely a read error. The rearrangement links TRBV4-2 to TRBJ2-3, with TRBD1 matching 9 bases. Germline values: CDR1 LGHNA, CDR2 YNFKEQ. The CDR3 has 17 amino acids. V lost 0 bases, J lost 3 bases, and 7 bases stayed unmatched. This chain's CDR3 is CASSQDWGTGLTDTQYF. The CDR3 DNA reads as TGTGCCAGCAGCCAAGATTGGGGGACAGGGTTGACAGATACGCAGTATTTT.

The table lists this clonotype with many counts. CDR3 nucleotide sequence: TGTGCCAGCAGCTTGCCGGGACAGGGGGCAAGAGAGCAGTACTTC. Its protein product is CASSLPGQGAREQYF. V is TRBV5-4 and J is TRBJ2-7; TRBD1 agrees at 12 bases. Trimming cost V 1 base and J 7 bases; bases outside gene matches: 6. The germline CDR1 and CDR2 sequences are SGHNT and YYREEE (reference sequence). CDR3 length equals 15 residues.

This clonotype was counted at least ten times. The junction shows a germline mismatch at one end, possibly a read error. This chain joins TRBV7-9 and TRBJ1-4; D perhaps matches TRBD1 (6 bases). The CDR3 is made up of 12 amino acids. Germline V lookup: CDR1 SEHNR, CDR2 FQNEAQ (reference sequence). The CDR3 DNA follows: TGTGCCAGCAGTTCAGGGGCGCGGGATGTTTCTTTT. It encodes CASSSGARDVSF.

This clonotype was seen at least ten times. The chain joins TRBV2 to TRBJ2-1; D unclear. The CDR3 covers 12 residues. Per the germline V gene, CDR1 is SNHLY and CDR2 is FYNNEI. Trimming left V 7 bases short and J 5 bases short, with 9 bases between. The CDR3 DNA is TGTGCCAGCACCAGAAACAACAATGAGCAGTTCTTC. This gives the protein CASTRNNNEQFF.

This clonotype was picked up many times. This chain links TRBV30 with TRBJ2-1, with 7 bases that match TRBD2. Looked up from germline, CDR1 is GTSNPN and CDR2 is SVGIG (reference sequence). Germline trimming cut 0 bases from V and 0 bases from J; bases unmatched to any gene: 5. The CDR3 is 16 residues long. CDR3 sequence (DNA): TGTGCCTGGAGTGTAATGCTAGCGGACTCCTACAATGAGCAGTTCTTC. The encoded protein is CAWSVMLADSYNEQFF.

To note about this clonotype: A far larger clone is just one base off, so this is likely a read error. This sequence joins TRBV28 and TRBJ2-1, with 7 bases that match TRBD1. Germline V gives CDR1 MDHEN, CDR2 SYDVKM. After removal of 2 bases from V and 10 bases from J, the junction contained 11 bases not matched to a gene. The CDR3 is 15 amino acids. The CDR3 nucleotides are TGTGCCAGCAGTTTAAGGGGGACAGAGGCTTACGAGCAGTTCTTC. Protein product: CASSLRGTEAYEQFF.

CDR3 sequence (DNA): TGCAGTGCTAGAGATAGGAGGGTGCGAGCGGGGGTCGGGGAGACCCAGTACTTC. It translates to CSARDRRVRAGVGETQYF. The genes are TRBV20-1 and TRBJ2-5, with TRBD2 matching over 8 bases. The CDR3 consists of 18 residues. The trim removed 0 bases at V and 5 bases at J, leaving 17 bases unmatched. The germline V gene has CDR1 DFQATT and CDR2 SNEGSKA (reference sequence).

This clonotype counts as medium-sized. The chain couples TRBV20-1 to TRBJ2-5; 7 bases agree with TRBD2. V gave up 3 bases and J gave up 5 bases; unmatched junction bases: 6. In germline, CDR1 is DFQATT, CDR2 SNEGSKA (reference sequence). CDR3 length: 13 amino acids. The CDR3 DNA follows: TGCAGTGCTAGCGCGGGAGATGGGGAGACCCAGTACTTC. Protein product: CSASAGDGETQYF.

The V and J genes are TRBV9 and TRBJ2-3, with D perhaps TRBD2 (5 bases). This CDR3 comprises 14 residues. V was clipped by 0 bases and J by 6 bases, with 11 bases between them. Germline CDR1 is SGDLS and CDR2 is YYNGEE. In nucleotides, the CDR3 is TGTGCCAGCAGCGTAGACGGGATGCGGGATACGCAGTATTTT. Translating gives CASSVDGMRDTQYF.

A remark on this clonotype: This is likely an artifact of a read error, given a far larger clone one base away. V usage is TRBV5-3 and J usage is TRBJ2-6, with 8 bases that match TRBD1. TRBV5-3 is known as an ORF, though its function is uncertain. The CDR3 extends over 18 amino acids. CDR3 nucleotides: TGTACCAGCAGCCCAGGACAGGGTTTATTCTCTGGGGCCAACGTCCTGACTTTC. This encodes CTSSPGQGLFSGANVLTF.

To note about this clonotype: Since a far larger clone is one base different, this is likely a read error. The chain recombines TRBV6-4 with TRBJ2-7; 9 nucleotides line up with TRBD2. The CDR3 spans 15 residues. Trimming at V came to 4 bases and at J to 7 bases, leaving 11 bases not matched to a gene. Germline CDR1 MRHNA, CDR2 SNTAGT. The CDR3 protein is CASSATSGSYNEQYF. DNA of the CDR3: TGTGCCAGCAGTGCCACTAGCGGGTCCTACAATGAGCAGTACTTC.

This clonotype was seen at least ten times. V usage is TRBV20-1 and J usage is TRBJ1-1, with D possibly TRBD1 on 5 matching bases. V lost 6 bases, J lost 7 bases, and 9 bases lay in between. CDR1 is DFQATT and CDR2 is SNEGSKA in the germline V gene (reference sequence). This CDR3 is built from 10 residues. In DNA form, the CDR3 reads TGCAGTGCCACAAGGGGTGAAGCTTTCTTT. Amino acid sequence: CSATRGEAFF.

This clonotype was picked up many times. The genes are TRBV18 and TRBJ2-3; D remains unclear. Germline CDR1 and CDR2: KGHSH and LQKENI. V was shortened by 2 bases and J by 2 bases, with 5 bases between the two germline ends. The CDR3 covers 13 residues. CDR3 amino acids: CASSPLNTDTQYF. CDR3 bases: TGTGCCAGCTCACCATTAAACACAGATACGCAGTATTTT.

A note on this clonotype: A read error likely explains this, since a far larger clone differs by one base. This chain uses TRBV4-1 with TRBJ2-1; 8 bases match TRBD1. V trimming: 3 bases; J trimming: 10 bases; junction bases outside the gene matches: 5. Germline CDR1 reads MGHRA; CDR2 reads YSYEKL. This CDR3 comprises 13 residues. CDR3 amino acids: CASSQGQEVEQFF. CDR3 bases: TGCGCCAGCAGCCAGGGACAGGAGGTCGAGCAGTTCTTC.

This clonotype was found many times. This chain links TRBV3-1 with TRBJ1-1, with D uncertain. Between the trimmed V and J ends, which lost 1 base and 0 bases, there was a span of 9 bases. This CDR3 comprises 15 residues. Germline V gene data show CDR1 as LGHDT and CDR2 as YNNKEL (reference sequence). CDR3 region: CASSQGQAVNTEAFF. CDR3 nucleotide sequence: TGTGCCAGCAGCCAAGGGCAGGCGGTGAACACTGAAGCTTTCTTT.